Below, 14 T cell receptor beta chains from the same sample are listed, as sequenced in a study of blood T cell repertoires in COVID-19. Only in-frame clones appear in the TCRdb table, and some are missing; sequencing was by immunoSEQ multiplex PCR. The top ten clones hold under 1.2% of a sample with 300,000 to 450,000 clones, about 90% of them seen once. Material for sequencing was PBMCs or T cells enriched from blood (not recorded which). The source of these receptors is a woman in her 30s who had been exposed to COVID-19.

The chain has TRBV27 and TRBJ2-4; 7 bases match TRBD1. The V gene's germline CDR1 is MNHEY and CDR2 SMNVEV (reference sequence). This CDR3 region has 14 residues. J lost 3 bases, V lost 6 bases, and 5 bases had no gene match. CDR3 coding DNA: TGTGCCAGCAGCCTAGGGGGCGGCAAAAACATTCAGTACTTC. Amino acids: CASSLGGGKNIQYF.

The chain carries TRBV4-2 and TRBJ2-2; D might be TRBD2 (5 bases). The CDR3 is made up of 17 amino acids. The germline V gene encodes CDR1 LGHNA and CDR2 YNFKEQ. V gave up 0 bases and J gave up 2 bases, with 13 bases separating them. The DNA of the CDR3 is TGTGCCAGCAGCCAAGATCCGAGAGGGCGTAACACCGGGGAGCTGTTTTTT. Translated, it gives CASSQDPRGRNTGELFF.

The chain is built from TRBV10-3 and TRBJ1-1; 7 nucleotides align to TRBD1. The ends lost 7 bases at V and 1 base at J; junction bases unmatched: 6. Germline CDR1 ENHRY, CDR2 SYGVKD. CDR3 size: 14 residues. CDR3 nucleotides: TGTGCCATCATATCGACAGGGCCGAACACTGAAGCTTTCTTT. Translation: CAIISTGPNTEAFF.

CDR3 in DNA: TGTGCCAGCAGGATGGGACAAGTCTACGAGCAGTACTTC. Translating it yields CASRMGQVYEQYF. This chain uses TRBV5-5 with TRBJ2-7; perhaps TRBD1 as D (6 bases). The length of the CDR3 is 13 residues. Per the germline V gene, CDR1 is SGHKS and CDR2 is YYEKEE (reference sequence). V lost 5 bases and J lost 3, with 12 bases in between.

This chain connects TRBV5-1 to TRBJ1-2; 8 positions match TRBD1. The CDR3 extends over 15 amino acids. Germline trimming cut 4 bases from V and 0 bases from J; bases unmatched to any gene: 5. The V gene's germline CDR1 is SGHRS and CDR2 YFSETQ. In DNA form, the CDR3 reads TGCGCCAGCAGCATAGGACAGGGACCTAACTATGGCTACACCTTC. This encodes CASSIGQGPNYGYTF.

The rearrangement links TRBV6-2 or TRBV6-3 to TRBJ2-5, with TRBD1 as a possible D gene (6 bases). The germline V gene has CDR1 MNHEY and CDR2 SVGEGT. The CDR3 is 14 residues long. Trimming shortened V by 4 bases and J by 4 bases, and 13 bases separated the two germline ends. The CDR3 bases are TGTGCCAGCAGTTCCCCCACAGGGACAGAGACCCAGTACTTC. Protein: CASSSPTGTETQYF.

V usage is TRBV27 and J usage is TRBJ2-3; 10 bases match TRBD2. The CDR3 contains 15 residues. Germline CDR1 reads MNHEY; CDR2 reads SMNVEV (reference sequence). With V trimmed by 3 bases and J by 5 bases, 5 bases remained unmatched. The DNA for the CDR3 is TGTGCCAGCAGTTTTCGTCCTAGCGGGGGAGATACGCAGTATTTT. Protein product: CASSFRPSGGDTQYF.

The chain carries TRBV27 and TRBJ2-7; the match to TRBD1 covers 7 bases. V shed 7 bases and J 7 bases; nucleotides not matched to a gene: 10. The CDR3 sequence is 13 residues long. Germline V gives CDR1 MNHEY, CDR2 SMNVEV (reference sequence). The CDR3 reads CASTTGSRGEQYF. DNA for the CDR3: TGTGCCAGCACGACAGGGTCTCGGGGAGAGCAGTACTTC.

The V gene is TRBV28, the J gene TRBJ2-5, with D tentatively TRBD1 (5 bases). V was clipped by 8 bases and J by 1 base, with 26 bases between them. The V gene's germline CDR1 is MDHEN and CDR2 SYDVKM. This CDR3 is 18 amino acids long. The CDR3 sequence: CASGWTRTNLRLQETQYF. The CDR3 DNA is TGTGCCAGCGGCTGGACCAGGACAAATCTTAGACTCCAAGAGACCCAGTACTTC.

V is TRBV19 and J is TRBJ1-2; a weak D match, TRBD1 (6 bases). The CDR3 extends over 15 amino acids. Between the trimmed V and J ends, which lost 3 bases and 4 bases, there was a span of 15 bases. Germline V gives CDR1 LNHDA, CDR2 SQIVND (reference sequence). The CDR3 bases are TGTGCCAGTAGTATGAGGACAGTGCTGTCCTATGGCTACACCTTC. Protein product: CASSMRTVLSYGYTF.

V usage is TRBV24-1 and J usage is TRBJ2-1, with 8 positions matching TRBD1. This CDR3 has 17 residues. Unmatched junction bases numbered 9, after V lost 2 bases and J lost 4 bases. Germline V gene lookup returns CDR1 KGHDR and CDR2 SFDVKD. DNA for the CDR3: TGTGCCACCAGTGATTCCCGGACAGGGCCGAAATACAATGAGCAGTTCTTC. It codes for CATSDSRTGPKYNEQFF.

This clone was observed once. For the CDR3, the DNA is TGTGCCAGCTCAGCGACAGGGCTAGAGACCCAGTACTTC. Translating gives CASSATGLETQYF. V gene TRBV18 combines with J gene TRBJ2-5; 7 bases match TRBD1. In germline, CDR1 is KGHSH, CDR2 LQKENI. The CDR3 consists of 13 residues. The ends lost 5 bases at V and 4 bases at J; junction bases unmatched: 4.

The chain couples TRBV3-1 (or the pseudogene TRBV3-2) to TRBJ2-2; 9 nucleotides align to TRBD2. Germline CDR1 and CDR2: LGHDT and YNNKEL (reference sequence). V was clipped by 4 bases and J by 5 bases; unmatched bases: 11. The CDR3 extends over 17 amino acids. CDR3 loop: CASSLWGRGRATGELFF. In DNA, the CDR3 is TGTGCCAGCAGCCTCTGGGGACGCGGGAGGGCAACCGGGGAGCTGTTTTTT.

The chain combines TRBV7-8 with TRBJ2-1, with 13 positions matching TRBD2. V trimming: 3 bases; J trimming: 5 bases; junction bases outside the gene matches: 1. This CDR3 is built from 15 residues. CDR1 and CDR2 (germline): SGHVS, FQNEAQ. As DNA, the CDR3 is TGTGCCAGCAGCTTCGGACTAGCGGGAGACAATGAGCAGTTCTTC. It translates to CASSFGLAGDNEQFF.